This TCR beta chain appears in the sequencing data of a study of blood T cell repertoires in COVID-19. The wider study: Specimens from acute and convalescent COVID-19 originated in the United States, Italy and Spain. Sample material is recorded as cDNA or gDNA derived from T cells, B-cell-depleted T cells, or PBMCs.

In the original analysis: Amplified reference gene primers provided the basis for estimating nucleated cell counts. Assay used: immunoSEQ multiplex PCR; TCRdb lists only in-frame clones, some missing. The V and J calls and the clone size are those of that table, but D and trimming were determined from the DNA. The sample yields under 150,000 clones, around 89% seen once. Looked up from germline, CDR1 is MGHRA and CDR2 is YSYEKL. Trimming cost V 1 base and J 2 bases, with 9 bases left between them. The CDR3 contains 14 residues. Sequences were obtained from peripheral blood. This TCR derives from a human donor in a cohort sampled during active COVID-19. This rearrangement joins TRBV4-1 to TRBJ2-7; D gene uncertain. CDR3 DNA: TGCGCCAGCAGCCAAGTTGAGGCGACCTACGAGCAGTACTTC. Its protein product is CASSQVEATYEQYF.